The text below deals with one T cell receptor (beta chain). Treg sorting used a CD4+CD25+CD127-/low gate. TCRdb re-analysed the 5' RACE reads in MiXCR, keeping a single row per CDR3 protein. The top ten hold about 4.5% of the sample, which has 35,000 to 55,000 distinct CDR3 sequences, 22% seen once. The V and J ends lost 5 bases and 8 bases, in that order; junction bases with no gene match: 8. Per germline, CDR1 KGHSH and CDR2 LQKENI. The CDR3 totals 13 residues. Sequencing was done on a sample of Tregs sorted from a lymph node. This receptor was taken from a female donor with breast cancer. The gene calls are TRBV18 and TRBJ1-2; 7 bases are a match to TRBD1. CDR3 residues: CASSSDREHGYTF. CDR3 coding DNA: TGTGCCAGCTCATCCGACAGGGAACACGGCTACACCTTC.